These 29 T cell receptor beta chains were sequenced from one sample in a study of regulatory T cells in long-lasting Graves disease. In building TCR beta libraries, iRepertoire HTBI primers were used together with Arm-PCR of CDR3 regions. TCRdb fed the multiplex PCR reads into MiXCR, producing one record per CDR3 protein. Among roughly 450,000 distinct CDR3 sequences listed, less than 25% were seen once. The sample's time point: persistent/refractory GD, antithyroid drugs over 5 years with positive TRAb. PBMCs provided the RNA from which the TCR library was made. Sample: peripheral blood mononuclear cells (PBMCs), taken when the disease was refractory, from a patient treated with antithyroid drugs. These receptors all come from a female donor with Graves disease.

This clonotype is medium-sized in the sample. The J gene is TRBJ2-7, the V gene TRBV28; the D gene could be TRBD1 or TRBD2 (6 bases each). The germline V and J ends were trimmed by 4 bases and 3 bases, with 31 bases remaining between them. The CDR3 is 20 amino acids. The germline CDR1 and CDR2 sequences are MDHEN and SYDVKM. Written as DNA, the CDR3 is TGTGCCAGCAGTTCATTTGTTATGCGGGACACCTCACCCCCTCGCTACGAGCAGTACTTC. Protein product: CASSSFVMRDTSPPRYEQYF. Together with reference TRBV28 and TRBJ2-7, the CDR3 gives the full variable domain: DVKVTQSSRYLVKRTGEKVFLECVQDMDHENMFWYRQDPGLGLRLIYFSYDVKMKEKGDIPEGYSVSREKKERFSLILESASTNQTSMYLCASSSFVMRDTSPPRYEQYFGPGTRLTVT.

The chain links TRBV27 to TRBJ1-1, with 9 bases matching TRBD1. The V gene's germline CDR1 is MNHEY and CDR2 SMNVEV (reference sequence). The V segment lost 3 bases and the J segment 3 bases; nucleotides outside the gene matches: 5. The CDR3 is made up of 15 amino acids. CDR3 residues: CASSFSGDRDTEAFF. In nucleotides, the CDR3 is TGTGCCAGCAGTTTCTCGGGGGACAGGGACACTGAAGCTTTCTTT.

This chain connects TRBV27 to TRBJ2-1; 7 bases match TRBD1. This CDR3 region has 13 residues. Trimming removed 0 bases from V and 7 bases from J; junction bases left unmatched: 0. CDR1 is MNHEY, CDR2 SMNVEV, per germline (reference sequence). CDR3 sequence reads: CASSLSGQNEQFF. The DNA of the CDR3 is TGTGCCAGCAGTTTATCGGGACAGAATGAGCAGTTCTTC.

In its sample, this clonotype was seen a few times. The chain has TRBV6-1 and TRBJ1-5; D is uncertain. V was cut by 6 bases and J by 4 bases, with 4 bases left in between. The CDR3 sequence is 11 residues long. Germline V gives CDR1 MNHNS, CDR2 SASEGT. The CDR3, as DNA: TGTGCCAGCAGAGCGAATCAGCCCCAGCATTTT. As protein: CASRANQPQHF.

This clonotype came up many times. The chain recombines TRBV11-2 with TRBJ1-2; D ambiguous. The germline gives CDR1 SGHAT, CDR2 FQNNGV. The CDR3 extends over 13 amino acids. V was shortened by 5 bases and J by 6 bases, with 13 bases between the two germline ends. CDR3 amino acids: CASSRRSLNGYTF. The CDR3 bases are TGTGCCAGCAGCCGACGATCCTTGAATGGCTACACCTTC.

The sample holds a few counts of this clonotype. This rearrangement joins TRBV7-9 to TRBJ2-7; the D call may be TRBD1 or TRBD2 (7 bases each). Between the trimmed V and J ends, which lost 4 bases and 5 bases, there was a span of 15 bases. Germline assignment: CDR1 SEHNR and CDR2 FQNEAQ (reference sequence). The CDR3 consists of 14 residues. The CDR3 DNA reads as TGTGCCAGCAGCTGGAGCGGGACAGTCCACGAGCAGTACTTC. This codes for CASSWSGTVHEQYF.

The genes are TRBV20-1 and TRBJ1-2, with TRBD1 matching 7 bases. Germline assignment: CDR1 DFQATT and CDR2 SNEGSKA (reference sequence). The J segment lost 5 bases and the V segment lost 0 bases, leaving 6 bases of the junction unmatched. The CDR3 consists of 14 residues. CDR3 nucleotide sequence: TGCAGTGCTAGAGATCCGGGACAGAGTTATGGCTACACCTTC. As protein: CSARDPGQSYGYTF.

This chain joins TRBV12-3 or TRBV12-4 and TRBJ2-2; 7 bases line up with TRBD2. V was pared by 3 bases and J by 0 bases, with 7 bases of the junction left unmatched. The CDR3 contains 17 residues. CDR3 nucleotides: TGTGCCAGCAGTTTCCGACGAGCGGGAACGAACACCGGGGAGCTGTTTTTT. It is translated as CASSFRRAGTNTGELFF.

About this clonotype itself: A single base separates this from a much larger clone, so it may be a read error. This CDR3 reads CATSRGGPQVF. The CDR3 coding sequence is TGTGCCACCAGCAGAGGGGGCCCACAGGTCTTC. V is TRBV15 and J is TRBJ1-2, with a tentative D call TRBD1 (5 bases). Germline V gene lookup returns CDR1 LNHNV and CDR2 YYDKDF (reference sequence). CDR3 size: 11 residues.

This clonotype turned up a few times. V is TRBV7-2 and J is TRBJ1-6; D is uncertain. V was trimmed by 2 bases and J by 6 bases, leaving 11 bases between them. The CDR3 consists of 15 residues. Germline CDR1 SGHTA, CDR2 FQGNSA. This CDR3 is CASSLQQLINSPLHF. DNA of the CDR3: TGTGCCAGCAGCTTACAACAGCTGATTAATTCACCCCTCCACTTT.

The V gene is TRBV19, the J gene TRBJ2-7; D is unclear. Trimming left V 5 bases short and J 0 bases short, with 14 bases between. Germline CDR1 and CDR2: LNHDA and SQIVND (reference sequence). The CDR3 totals 15 residues. The CDR3 DNA is TGTGCCAGTAGTTCCGCTTGGGCTGGCTCCTACGAGCAGTACTTC. Its translation is CASSSAWAGSYEQYF.

In regard to this clonotype: A much bigger clone sits one base away, suggesting this may be a read error. This rearrangement joins TRBV28 to TRBJ2-2; the D gene is possibly TRBD2 (6 bases). The CDR3 sequence is 15 residues long. Germline CDR1 MDHEN, CDR2 SYDVKM. CDR3 sequence reads: CASSFSGSNTGGLFF. The CDR3 nucleotides are TGTGCCAGCAGTTTCTCAGGGAGCAACACCGGGGGGCTGTTTTTT.

This clonotype showed up just a few times. This chain uses TRBV19 with TRBJ1-5, with TRBD1 matching 7 bases. V trimming: 8 bases; J trimming: 6 bases; junction bases outside the gene matches: 10. Germline CDR1 is LNHDA and CDR2 is SQIVND (reference sequence). The CDR3 extends over 14 amino acids. CDR3 nucleotide sequence: TGTGCCAGTGACAGGGCCCAGGAAGGTCAGCCCCAGCATTTT. Translating gives CASDRAQEGQPQHF.

This chain uses TRBV27 with TRBJ2-7, with 9 bases aligning to TRBD2. The CDR3 consists of 16 residues. Germline V gene sequence: CDR1 MNHEY, CDR2 SMNVEV (reference sequence). V lost 5 bases, J lost 0 bases, and 8 bases stayed unmatched. The CDR3 DNA reads TGTGCCAGCAGTCCCGGACTAGCGAAGAGCTCCTACGAGCAGTACTTC. Translating it yields CASSPGLAKSSYEQYF.

A few counts support this clonotype. The chain couples TRBV3-1 to TRBJ1-3, with D hard to call. CDR1 LGHDT and CDR2 YNNKEL come from the germline V gene (reference sequence). The CDR3 runs to 12 residues. Trimming cost V 4 bases and J 8 bases, with 9 bases left between them. CDR3 in amino acids: CASSPTWDTIYF. The CDR3 DNA sequence: TGTGCCAGCAGCCCGACGTGGGACACCATATATTTT.

This clonotype was counted between two and nine times. This rearrangement joins TRBV20-1 to TRBJ2-5; D ambiguous. CDR3 size: 13 residues. Deletions cut 3 bases from V and 5 bases from J, with 13 bases between. Germline CDR1 is DFQATT and CDR2 is SNEGSKA (reference sequence). The CDR3 spells CSASVQNGETQYF. The CDR3, as DNA: TGCAGTGCTAGTGTCCAAAACGGGGAGACCCAGTACTTC.

This clonotype occurred many times. The rearrangement links TRBV25-1 to TRBJ2-5; D is undetermined. V was pared by 1 base and J by 5 bases, with 8 bases between. This CDR3 contains 13 residues. The V gene's germline CDR1 is MGHDK and CDR2 SYGVNS. Here the CDR3 DNA reads TGTGCCAGCAGTGAATGGGTCGAGGAGACCCAGTACTTC. It yields the protein CASSEWVEETQYF.

In its sample, this clonotype was seen a few times. The chain couples TRBV5-1 to TRBJ2-3, with 13 bases aligning to TRBD2. The CDR3 runs to 14 residues. V was pared by 7 bases and J by 5 bases, with 4 bases of the junction left unmatched. In germline, CDR1 is SGHRS, CDR2 YFSETQ. The CDR3 region is CASALAGGEDTQYF. The DNA for the CDR3 is TGCGCCAGCGCACTAGCGGGAGGGGAAGATACGCAGTATTTT.

V gene TRBV6-1 combines with J gene TRBJ1-4; unclear D gene. The V gene's germline CDR1 is MNHNS and CDR2 SASEGT. The CDR3 totals 14 residues. Trimming removed 2 bases from V and 10 bases from J, with 14 bases in between. The CDR3 spells CASSETPRRGKLFF. The DNA for the CDR3 is TGTGCCAGCAGTGAAACACCACGACGTGGAAAACTGTTTTTT.

The chain is built from TRBV7-3 and TRBJ2-7, with TRBD1 identical over 9 bases. CDR1 and CDR2 (germline): SGHTA, FQGTGA. Unmatched junction bases numbered 10, after V lost 9 bases and J lost 4 bases. The CDR3 runs 14 residues. The CDR3 DNA reads TGTGCCAGTAGCCCTGGACAGGGGTATTACGAGCAGTACTTC. Protein product: CASSPGQGYYEQYF.

This clonotype was picked up many times. V usage is TRBV7-2 and J usage is TRBJ2-6; unclear D gene. The V gene lost 5 bases and the J gene lost 4 bases, with 12 bases spanning the gap. CDR1 SGHTA and CDR2 FQGNSA come from the germline V gene. The CDR3 sequence is 15 residues long. Here the CDR3 reads CASSHFRWGANVLTF. The CDR3 nucleotides are TGTGCCAGCAGCCATTTTCGGTGGGGGGCCAACGTCCTGACTTTC.

V usage is TRBV28 and J usage is TRBJ2-3; 9 bases are shared with TRBD2. Germline V gene data show CDR1 as MDHEN and CDR2 as SYDVKM. The J segment lost 4 bases and the V segment lost 1 base, leaving 3 bases of the junction unmatched. The CDR3 length is 15 residues. CDR3 loop: CASSLLAGVADTQYF. The CDR3 nucleotides are TGTGCCAGCAGTTTATTAGCGGGAGTGGCAGATACGCAGTATTTT.

V is TRBV27 and J is TRBJ1-5; no reliable D call. The CDR3 spans 15 residues. Trimming cost V 6 bases and J 0 bases, with 12 bases left between them. Germline values: CDR1 MNHEY, CDR2 SMNVEV (reference sequence). The CDR3 sequence is CASRSGSYSNQPQHF. CDR3 coding DNA: TGTGCCAGCAGATCCGGGTCATATAGCAATCAGCCCCAGCATTTT.

This clonotype appeared many times. The chain combines TRBV30 with TRBJ1-1; D gene uncertain. The CDR3 consists of 11 residues. V shed 1 base and J shed 5 bases, with 5 bases lying between them. Germline values: CDR1 GTSNPN, CDR2 SVGIG (reference sequence). Here the CDR3 reads CAWSGLTEAFF. Here the CDR3 DNA reads TGTGCCTGGAGTGGCTTGACTGAAGCTTTCTTT.

The DNA for the CDR3 is TGTGCCAGCAGTCCGAACAGGGGGACGAGGACAGATACGCAGTATTTT. It yields the protein CASSPNRGTRTDTQYF. The chain recombines TRBV28 with TRBJ2-3; 8 positions match TRBD1. Germline V gives CDR1 MDHEN, CDR2 SYDVKM. Trimming took 5 bases from V and 3 from J; bases not matched to a gene: 10. The CDR3 has 16 residues.

This clonotype was recorded at least ten times. A far larger clone is only one base removed, so a read error is likely. This sequence joins TRBV28 and TRBJ2-7; tentative D call: TRBD2 (6 bases). Between the trimmed V and J ends, which lost 7 bases and 3 bases, there was a span of 10 bases. This CDR3 contains 12 residues. Per the germline V gene, CDR1 is MDHEN and CDR2 is SYDVKM. CDR3 DNA: TGTGCCAGCAAGGGAGGTTTCTACGAGCAGTACTTC. Its protein product is CASKGGFYEQYF.

This clonotype was found a few times. The gene calls are TRBV30 and TRBJ2-7, with D possibly matching TRBD1 (7 bases). This CDR3 is 12 amino acids long. V was pared by 0 bases and J by 7 bases, with 10 bases between. The germline V gene has CDR1 GTSNPN and CDR2 SVGIG (reference sequence). CDR3 sequence reads: CAWSVPGGEQYF. The CDR3 DNA is TGTGCCTGGAGTGTACCAGGGGGGGAGCAGTACTTC.

V gene TRBV12-3 or TRBV12-4 combines with J gene TRBJ2-1, with TRBD2 matching over 7 bases. Trimming cost V 4 bases and J 1 base; bases outside gene matches: 1. The CDR3 spans 14 residues. The CDR3 coding sequence is TGTGCCAGCAGTTGGGGGGGTTCCTACAATGAGCAGTTCTTC. Amino acids: CASSWGGSYNEQFF.

The rearrangement joins TRBV10-3 to TRBJ1-1, with TRBD1 identical over 7 bases. The CDR3 covers 14 residues. Germline-derived CDR1 and CDR2 are ENHRY and SYGVKD. V shed 4 bases and J 1 base; nucleotides not matched to a gene: 3. CDR3 loop: CAISGGQKNTEAFF. DNA for the CDR3: TGTGCCATCAGTGGGGGACAGAAGAACACTGAAGCTTTCTTT.